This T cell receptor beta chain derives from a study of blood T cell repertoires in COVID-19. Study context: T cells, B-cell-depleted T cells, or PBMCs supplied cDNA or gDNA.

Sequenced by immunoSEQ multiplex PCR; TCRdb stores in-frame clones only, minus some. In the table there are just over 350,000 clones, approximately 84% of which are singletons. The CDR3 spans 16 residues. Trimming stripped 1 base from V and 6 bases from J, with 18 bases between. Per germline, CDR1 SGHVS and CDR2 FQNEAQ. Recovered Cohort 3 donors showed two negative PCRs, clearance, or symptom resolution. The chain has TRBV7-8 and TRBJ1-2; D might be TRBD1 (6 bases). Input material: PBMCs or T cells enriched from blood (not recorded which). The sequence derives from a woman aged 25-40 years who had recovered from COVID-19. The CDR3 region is CASSLGAQGMGNGYTF. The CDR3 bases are TGTGCCAGCAGCTTAGGGGCACAGGGTATGGGGAATGGCTACACCTTC.